Presented here are 20 T cell receptor beta chains from one specimen sequenced in a study of identical twins. Using its own MiXCR run on the 5' RACE reads, TCRdb lists one record per CDR3 protein. The sample shows about 450,000 distinct CDR3 sequences, less than 20% of them seen only once. The sample comprised naive T cells sorted from blood. All receptors derive from a man aged 50 or older in good health.

This clonotype was detected many times. The V gene is TRBV11-2, the J gene TRBJ1-3; the D gene is possibly TRBD1 (5 bases). Between the trimmed V and J ends, which lost 1 base and 2 bases, there was a span of 9 bases. This CDR3 has 15 amino acids. Germline values: CDR1 SGHAT, CDR2 FQNNGV. CDR3 sequence: CASSLAWGTGNTIYF. The DNA of the CDR3 is TGTGCCAGCAGCTTAGCTTGGGGGACTGGAAACACCATATATTTT.

This rearrangement joins TRBV5-4 to TRBJ2-1; 14 positions match TRBD2. Germline trimming cut 4 bases from V and 0 bases from J; bases unmatched to any gene: 6. CDR1 is SGHNT and CDR2 is YYREEE in the germline V gene (reference sequence). The CDR3 extends over 18 amino acids. Written as DNA, the CDR3 is TGTGCCAGCAGCATTCCGGGACTAGCGGGAGCCTCCTACAATGAGCAGTTCTTC. It encodes CASSIPGLAGASYNEQFF. Looking up the rest from reference TRBV5-4 and TRBJ2-1 gives the full variable domain: ETGVTQSPTHLIKTRGQQVTLRCSSQSGHNTVSWYQQALGQGPQFIFQYYREEENGRGNFPPRFSGLQFPNYSSELNVNALELDDSALYLCASSIPGLAGASYNEQFFGPGTRLTVL.

The CDR3 bases are TGTGCCAGCAGCCGGGAAGCGGGAACGAGCCCAGATACGCAGTATTTT. The encoded protein is CASSREAGTSPDTQYF. This rearrangement joins TRBV7-6 to TRBJ2-3; 7 bases line up with TRBD2. The germline CDR1 and CDR2 sequences are SGHVS and FNYEAQ. This CDR3 region has 16 residues. Trimming removed 5 bases from V and 4 bases from J; junction bases left unmatched: 12.

At least ten counts were recorded for this clonotype. V usage is TRBV5-1 and J usage is TRBJ2-1; D remains ambiguous. Deletions cut 0 bases from V and 6 bases from J, with 7 bases between. This CDR3 is built from 13 residues. In germline, CDR1 is SGHRS, CDR2 YFSETQ. DNA of the CDR3: TGCGCCAGCAGCTTGGCTTGGACCAATGAGCAGTTCTTC. Amino acid sequence: CASSLAWTNEQFF.

This clonotype was observed many times. The chain is built from TRBV29-1 and TRBJ1-5; 8 bases map to TRBD1. Germline V CDR1 and CDR2: SQVTM, ANQGSEA. V gave up 6 bases and J gave up 5 bases; unmatched junction bases: 9. This CDR3 comprises 14 residues. DNA of the CDR3: TGCAGCGTCGCCACGGGACAGGTACATCAGCCCCAGCATTTT. Protein product: CSVATGQVHQPQHF.

This clonotype occurred many times. The V and J genes are TRBV20-1 and TRBJ2-5, with no clear D. Germline V CDR1 and CDR2: DFQATT, SNEGSKA (reference sequence). Trimming pared 0 bases from V and 5 bases from J, leaving 13 bases between. CDR3 length: 14 residues. The CDR3: CSARERTGRETQYF. CDR3 DNA sequence: TGCAGTGCTAGAGAAAGGACGGGTCGTGAGACCCAGTACTTC.

The chain is built from TRBV5-1 and TRBJ2-6; 7 positions agree with TRBD1. CDR1 SGHRS and CDR2 YFSETQ come from the germline V gene. CDR3 length equals 15 residues. V gave up 9 bases and J gave up 0 bases; unmatched junction bases: 6. CDR3 coding DNA: TGCGCCACCCGGGACAGTCTCTCTGGGGCCAACGTCCTGACTTTC. Its translation is CATRDSLSGANVLTF.

The rearrangement links TRBV24-1 to TRBJ2-2, with D tentatively TRBD1 or TRBD2 (5 bases each). With 6 bases removed from V and 1 base from J, the gap between germline ends came to 11 bases. The germline V gene encodes CDR1 KGHDR and CDR2 SFDVKD. The CDR3 loop spans 15 amino acids. For the CDR3, the DNA is TGTGCCACCAGTCCTCCAGGGAGGAACACCGGGGAGCTGTTTTTT. Protein product: CATSPPGRNTGELFF.

V gene TRBV4-2 combines with J gene TRBJ2-1; 11 nucleotides match TRBD2. The germline gives CDR1 LGHNA, CDR2 YNFKEQ. V was clipped by 4 bases and J by 10 bases; unmatched bases: 9. The CDR3 has 15 residues. The CDR3 coding sequence is TGTGCCAGCAGCCCTTTAGCGGGAGGGCCTTACGAGCAGTTCTTC. This encodes CASSPLAGGPYEQFF.

The genes are TRBV18 and TRBJ2-1, with a tentative D call TRBD1 (6 bases). V was pared by 5 bases and J by 6 bases, with 11 bases between. The CDR3 is 13 residues long. CDR1 KGHSH and CDR2 LQKENI come from the germline V gene. The CDR3 nucleotides read TGTGCCAGCTCATTAGGACAGCTCAATGAGCAGTTCTTC. Its protein is CASSLGQLNEQFF. The complete variable domain, with remaining parts taken from reference TRBV18 and TRBJ2-1, reads NAGVMQNPRHLVRRRGQEARLRCSPMKGHSHVYWYRQLPEEGLKFMVYLQKENIIDESGMPKERFSAEFPKEGPSILRIQQVVRGDSAAYFCASSLGQLNEQFFGPGTRLTVL.

This clonotype was recorded many times. The chain uses TRBV6-2 or TRBV6-3 and TRBJ2-2; D not certain. Trimming shortened V by 0 bases and J by 7 bases, and 6 bases separated the two germline ends. Germline CDR1 and CDR2: MNHEY and SVGEGT. The length of the CDR3 is 13 residues. This chain's CDR3 is CASSYSSHGELFF. CDR3 DNA sequence: TGTGCCAGCAGTTACTCGAGTCACGGGGAGCTGTTTTTT.

This clonotype was counted at least ten times. The rearrangement uses TRBV21-1 and TRBJ1-6. TRBV21-1 has pseudogene status. The CDR3 extends over 17 amino acids. The CDR3 DNA follows: TGTGCCAGCAGCAAAGGAAGCGTTAGCTCCTATAATTCACCCCTCCACTTT. Translated, it gives CASSKGSVSSYNSPLHF.

The DNA of the CDR3 is TGTGCCATCACTCGGGACAGGGGTTCGACTGAAGCTTTCTTT. Its translation: CAITRDRGSTEAFF. The chain joins TRBV10-3 to TRBJ1-1; 10 positions match TRBD1. CDR1 and CDR2 from the germline V gene are ENHRY and SYGVKD. J was trimmed by 5 bases and V by 7 bases; bases with no gene match: 7. This CDR3 has 14 amino acids.

This clonotype was counted many times. The V call is TRBV29-1, the J call TRBJ2-1; 9 bases align to TRBD1. V lost 7 bases to trimming and J lost 6 bases; unmatched junction nucleotides: 10. This CDR3 region has 14 residues. The germline CDR1 and CDR2 sequences are SQVTM and ANQGSEA. CDR3 nucleotides: TGCAGCGAGTACCGGGACAGGGCCCCCAATGAGCAGTTCTTC. Translating gives CSEYRDRAPNEQFF.

Only a few counts were recorded for this clonotype. The chain links TRBV20-1 to TRBJ1-5, with 9 bases fitting TRBD1. Germline lookup yields CDR1 DFQATT and CDR2 SNEGSKA (reference sequence). V trimming: 2 bases; J trimming: 5 bases; junction bases outside the gene matches: 4. The CDR3 runs 14 residues. This CDR3 reads CSARTTGGYQPQHF. CDR3 DNA sequence: TGCAGTGCTAGAACGACAGGGGGTTATCAGCCCCAGCATTTT.

A few counts support this clonotype. The chain has TRBV6-2 or TRBV6-3 and TRBJ2-7; D ambiguous. V dropped 7 bases and J dropped 0 bases, with 16 bases sitting between them. The CDR3 is made up of 15 amino acids. Germline V gives CDR1 MNHEY, CDR2 SVGEGT. The CDR3 DNA reads TGTGCCAGCACCGAGACAATGGGTGTCTCCTACGAGCAGTACTTC. It encodes CASTETMGVSYEQYF.

The genes are TRBV3-1 and TRBJ2-7; no firm D call. V was shortened by 3 bases and J by 3 bases, with 15 bases between the two germline ends. The CDR3 extends over 15 amino acids. The V gene's germline CDR1 is LGHDT and CDR2 YNNKEL (reference sequence). CDR3 sequence reads: CASSQARAPIYEQYF. DNA for the CDR3: TGTGCCAGCAGCCAGGCTAGGGCCCCCATCTACGAGCAGTACTTC.

The V gene is TRBV29-1, the J gene TRBJ2-1, with TRBD1 identical over 7 bases. V lost 6 bases, J lost 0 bases, and 5 bases stayed unmatched. The CDR3 runs to 14 residues. CDR1 is SQVTM and CDR2 is ANQGSEA in the germline V gene. The CDR3 region has the DNA TGCAGCGTCAAACAGGGGAGCTCCTACAATGAGCAGTTCTTC. This gives the protein CSVKQGSSYNEQFF.

This clonotype occurred once. The CDR3 reads CASRTGFTGELFF. The CDR3 DNA follows: TGTGCCAGCAGAACAGGGTTCACCGGGGAGCTGTTTTTT. The chain combines TRBV7-2 with TRBJ2-2; weak D call: TRBD1 (6 bases). V lost 6 bases and J lost 4, with 9 bases in between. CDR3 length: 13 amino acids. CDR1 is SGHTA, CDR2 FQGNSA, per germline.

The rearrangement uses TRBV4-3 and TRBJ2-3; possible D gene TRBD2, 6 bases. The germline V gene has CDR1 LGHNA and CDR2 YSLEER. There are 12 residues in the CDR3. Trimming pared 5 bases from V and 8 bases from J, leaving 11 bases between. The CDR3 DNA reads TGCGCCAGCAGCTTTTCCGGGGGTACGCAGTATTTT. This gives the protein CASSFSGGTQYF.